A single sample gave rise to the 3 T cell receptor beta chains below, sequenced in a study of blood T cell repertoires in COVID-19 (dated by TCRdb to about 2020). Libraries were prepared through the immunoSEQ multiplex PCR assay. Here the immuneACCESS table is served through TCRdb, limited to in-frame sequences with V and J called. Missing clones are a known gap in these copies; in checked studies unresolved V genes cover under half, and the rest lacks a known reason. The sample has about 160,000 clones on record, 80% to 95% of them singletons. About 4.8% of the sample belongs to the ten largest clones. Sequencing was done on a sample of peripheral blood. These receptors all stem from a man aged 30-40 years with COVID-19, enrolled during active disease.

This rearrangement joins TRBV6-5 to TRBJ2-6; 7 bases match TRBD1. The V gene's germline CDR1 is MNHEY and CDR2 SVGAGI. This CDR3 spans 16 amino acids. Trimming took 4 bases from V and 1 from J; bases not matched to a gene: 4. The CDR3, as DNA: TGTGCCAGCAGTTTACGACAGGGATCTGGGGCCAACGTCCTGACTTTC. Its protein product is CASSLRQGSGANVLTF.

V gene TRBV15 combines with J gene TRBJ2-1, with a weak D call TRBD2 (6 bases). Germline V gives CDR1 LNHNV, CDR2 YYDKDF (reference sequence). Deletions cut 3 bases from V and 7 bases from J, with 16 bases between. The CDR3 length is 15 residues. The CDR3 sequence: CATSRVWDSGNEQFF. The CDR3 DNA follows: TGTGCCACCAGCAGGGTTTGGGATAGCGGTAATGAGCAGTTCTTC.

This clone was seen more than once but under ten times. CDR3 protein: CASSTSGDRGFKKTEAFF. The DNA for the CDR3 is TGTGCCAGTAGTACCTCCGGGGACAGGGGATTTAAGAAAACTGAAGCTTTCTTT. This chain joins TRBV19 and TRBJ1-1; 10 bases line up with TRBD1. This CDR3 region has 18 residues. CDR1 is LNHDA, CDR2 SQIVND, per germline (reference sequence). V trimming: 4 bases; J trimming: 5 bases; junction bases outside the gene matches: 16.